One sample yielded the 9 T cell receptor beta chains listed below, sequenced in a study of cytomegalovirus exposure and HLA in healthy donors. Using immunoSEQ multiplex PCR, the repertoire was profiled, and TCRdb retains in-frame clones only, with some absent. The table includes over 200,000 clones, around 87% detected once. Sequencing input: PBMCs. The receptors come from a young woman in good health and CMV-seronegative.

The chain employs TRBV2 and TRBJ1-6; D possibly corresponds to TRBD1 (6 bases). This CDR3 has 16 residues. Germline-derived CDR1 and CDR2 are SNHLY and FYNNEI. Trimming shortened V by 2 bases and J by 0 bases, and 8 bases separated the two germline ends. The CDR3 spells CASSETGSSYNSPLHF. The DNA of the CDR3 is TGTGCCAGCAGTGAAACAGGGAGCTCCTATAATTCACCCCTCCACTTT.

This clone was seen more than once but under ten times. This chain connects TRBV4-1 to TRBJ2-2; D gene uncertain. The CDR3 is 14 residues long. Trimming left V 2 bases short and J 1 base short, with 5 bases between. The germline V gene has CDR1 MGHRA and CDR2 YSYEKL. CDR3 residues: CASSQSQNTGELFF. CDR3 DNA: TGCGCCAGCAGCCAATCACAGAACACCGGGGAGCTGTTTTTT.

The rearrangement joins TRBV29-1 to TRBJ2-1, with TRBD2 matching over 8 bases. This CDR3 is 14 amino acids long. V lost 4 bases, J lost 7 bases, and 9 bases stayed unmatched. CDR1 and CDR2 from the germline V gene are SQVTM and ANQGSEA. The CDR3 region is CSVVSGGPGNEQFF. The CDR3, as DNA: TGCAGCGTTGTTTCGGGGGGGCCTGGGAATGAGCAGTTCTTC.

The chain couples TRBV4-1 to TRBJ1-5, with D unclear. Between the trimmed V and J ends, which lost 1 base and 7 bases, there was a span of 5 bases. The CDR3 loop spans 12 amino acids. The germline gives CDR1 MGHRA, CDR2 YSYEKL. The CDR3 DNA is TGCGCCAGCAGCCAAGGCGTCCAGCCCCAGCATTTT. This sequence encodes CASSQGVQPQHF.

The V gene is TRBV28, the J gene TRBJ1-1; no clear D gene. This CDR3 has 11 residues. Trimming stripped 9 bases from V and 6 bases from J, with 11 bases between. Germline assignment: CDR1 MDHEN and CDR2 SYDVKM. The CDR3 coding sequence is TGTGCCAGTAAGGAGTTTTCTGAAGCTTTCTTT. It encodes CASKEFSEAFF.

The chain carries TRBV25-1 and TRBJ1-6, with 8 bases identical to TRBD1. The germline gives CDR1 MGHDK, CDR2 SYGVNS. The V gene end was trimmed by 5 bases and the J gene end by 4 bases; junction bases not matched to a gene: 4. The CDR3 has 15 amino acids. CDR3: CASSSGGAYNSPLHF. CDR3 sequence (DNA): TGTGCCAGCAGTTCAGGGGGCGCTTATAATTCACCCCTCCACTTT.

This clone was seen many times. V and J are TRBV6-1 and TRBJ2-5, with TRBD1 matching over 12 bases. V gave up 6 bases and J gave up 4 bases; unmatched junction bases: 6. The CDR3 extends over 15 amino acids. From germline, CDR1 is MNHNS and CDR2 SASEGT. CDR3: CASRRGQGAGETQYF. CDR3 DNA sequence: TGTGCCAGCAGACGGGGACAGGGGGCGGGAGAGACCCAGTACTTC.

This sequence joins TRBV4-1 and TRBJ1-1; the match to TRBD1 covers 8 bases. CDR3 size: 14 residues. Germline V CDR1 and CDR2: MGHRA, YSYEKL. V was clipped by 6 bases and J by 6 bases; unmatched bases: 9. The CDR3 bases are TGCGCCAGCAGTTCCACCGACAGGGGCGCTGAAGCTTTCTTT. Protein product: CASSSTDRGAEAFF.

This chain joins TRBV14 and TRBJ2-3; 9 nucleotides agree with TRBD2. V lost 4 bases, J lost 4 bases, and 15 bases stayed unmatched. CDR1 and CDR2 (germline): SGHDN, FVKESK. The CDR3 is 18 amino acids. CDR3: CASSRGGPLRGGPDTQYF. Written as DNA, the CDR3 is TGTGCCAGCAGCCGGGGAGGCCCCCTGCGGGGGGGCCCAGATACGCAGTATTTT.